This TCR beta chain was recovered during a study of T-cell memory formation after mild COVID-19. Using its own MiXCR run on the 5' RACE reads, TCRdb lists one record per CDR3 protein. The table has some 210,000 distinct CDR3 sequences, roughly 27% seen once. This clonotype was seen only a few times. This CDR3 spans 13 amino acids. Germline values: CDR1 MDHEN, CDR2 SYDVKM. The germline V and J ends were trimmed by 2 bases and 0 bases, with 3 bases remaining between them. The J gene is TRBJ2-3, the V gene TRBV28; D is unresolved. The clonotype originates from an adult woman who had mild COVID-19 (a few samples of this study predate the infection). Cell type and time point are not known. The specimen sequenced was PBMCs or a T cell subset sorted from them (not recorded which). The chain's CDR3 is CASSLVSTDTQYF. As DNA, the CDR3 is TGTGCCAGCAGTTTAGTCAGCACAGATACGCAGTATTTT. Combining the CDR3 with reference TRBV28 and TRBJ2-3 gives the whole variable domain DVKVTQSSRYLVKRTGEKVFLECVQDMDHENMFWYRQDPGLGLRLIYFSYDVKMKEKGDIPEGYSVSREKKERFSLILESASTNQTSMYLCASSLVSTDTQYFGPGTRLTVL.